A selection of T cell receptor beta chains follows, all from one sample in a study of cytomegalovirus exposure and HLA in healthy donors. The data were produced by immunoSEQ multiplex PCR, yet TCRdb's version contains in-frame clones alone and is incomplete. The repertoire has about 140,000 clones, 70% to 85% of them found once; the top ten carry approximately 8.3%. The specimen sequenced was PBMCs. All receptors derive from a woman aged 45 to 65 in good health and CMV-seropositive. CDR3s include the opening cysteine and the closing phenylalanine or tryptophan. The order of the fields is clone size, J gene, D gene, V gene, CDR3 DNA, CDR3 protein. The D gene is left open where the match is weak. Size is omitted from some rows. Given values are once, few, many or a class for expanded clones.

size: -; J: TRBJ1-1; D: -; V: TRBV11-2; DNA: TGTGCCAGCAGCCCCATGCCAGGCACTGAAGCTTTCTTT; CDR3: CASSPMPGTEAFF
size: -; J: TRBJ1-2; D: -; V: TRBV7-2; DNA: TGTGCCAGCAGCTTCGGACGGTCACAGGACTATGGCTACACCTTC; CDR3: CASSFGRSQDYGYTF
size: -; J: TRBJ1-1; D: -; V: TRBV6-5; DNA: TGTGCCAGCAAGGACAGCCGGAACACTGAAGCTTTCTTT; CDR3: CASKDSRNTEAFF
size: -; J: TRBJ1-1; D: -; V: TRBV28; DNA: TGTGCCAGCATCCCATGGGGGGGGCGGGACACTGAAGCTTTCTTT; CDR3: CASIPWGGRDTEAFF
size: -; J: TRBJ2-7; D: -; V: TRBV23-1; DNA: TGCGCCAGCAGTCAATCGTTAAGTAACAGGTACGAGCAGTACTTC; CDR3: CASSQSLSNRYEQYF
size: -; J: TRBJ1-1; D: -; V: TRBV19; DNA: TGTGCCAGTAGTATACGGGGGAGCTTTGAAGCTTTCTTT; CDR3: CASSIRGSFEAFF
size: -; J: TRBJ1-5; D: TRBD1; V: TRBV7-9; DNA: TGTGCCAGCAGCTTAGGGACAGGGGGGTTTCAGCCCCAGCATTTT; CDR3: CASSLGTGGFQPQHF
size: few; J: TRBJ2-3; D: -; V: TRBV6-1; DNA: TGTGCCAGCAGTGAAGGACTAAACCCCGGCACAGATACGCAGTATTTT; CDR3: CASSEGLNPGTDTQYF
size: once; J: TRBJ2-7; D: TRBD1; V: TRBV6-6; DNA: TGTGCCAGCAGCCCGGGACAGGGTACCTACGAGCAGTACTTC; CDR3: CASSPGQGTYEQYF
size: -; J: TRBJ2-2; D: -; V: TRBV28; DNA: TGTGCCAGCCGCTTTGTAGCGAACACCGGGGAGCTGTTTTTT; CDR3: CASRFVANTGELFF
size: -; J: TRBJ1-3; D: -; V: TRBV28; DNA: TGTGCCAGCAGTCCCCCCGGACACAGGGGAAACACCATATATTTT; CDR3: CASSPPGHRGNTIYF
size: -; J: TRBJ2-7; D: -; V: TRBV5-1; DNA: TGCGCCAGCAGCGTCCAACAGGGTTCGCAGTACTTC; CDR3: CASSVQQGSQYF
size: -; J: TRBJ1-1; D: -; V: TRBV5-1; DNA: TGCGCCAGCAGCTTGAGCTCTCTCCTTATGAACACTGAAGCTTTCTTT; CDR3: CASSLSSLLMNTEAFF
size: -; J: TRBJ2-7; D: -; V: TRBV10-1; DNA: TGCGCCAGCAGCGCAGAGAAGGGAAGAGGGTCCTACGAGCAGTACTTC; CDR3: CASSAEKGRGSYEQYF
size: -; J: TRBJ1-2; D: TRBD1; V: TRBV19; DNA: TGTGCCAGTAGTCCTCGAGGACAGGGGGCGAGCTACACCTTC; CDR3: CASSPRGQGASYTF
size: -; J: TRBJ1-2; D: TRBD1; V: TRBV11-2; DNA: TGTGCCAGCAGCTTAGAAGGGGACAGCTATGGCTACACCTTC; CDR3: CASSLEGDSYGYTF
size: -; J: TRBJ1-1; D: -; V: TRBV19; DNA: TGTGCCAGTAGTATGGGGGCGGTGAGGGGGACTGAAGCTTTCTTT; CDR3: CASSMGAVRGTEAFF
size: few; J: TRBJ2-3; D: -; V: TRBV5-1; DNA: TGCGCCAGCAGCTTGGAGAACAGGGCCCACACAGATACGCAGTATTTT; CDR3: CASSLENRAHTDTQYF
size: -; J: TRBJ2-7; D: -; V: TRBV5-6; DNA: TGTGCCAGCAGCTTGGCCTATCCAGGCTCCTACGAGCAGTACTTC; CDR3: CASSLAYPGSYEQYF
size: -; J: TRBJ1-1; D: -; V: TRBV28; DNA: TGTGCCAGCACCAGCCTTGGGAGGGAGAACACTGAAGCTTTCTTT; CDR3: CASTSLGRENTEAFF
size: -; J: TRBJ2-2; D: TRBD1; V: TRBV2; DNA: TGTGCCAGCAGTGAACAGGGGGAAAACACCGGGGAGCTGTTTTTT; CDR3: CASSEQGENTGELFF
size: few; J: TRBJ2-1; D: -; V: TRBV2; DNA: TGTGCCAGCAGGGGAGGGGGAGGCGCCTACAATGAGCAGTTCTTC; CDR3: CASRGGGGAYNEQFF
size: few; J: TRBJ1-5; D: -; V: TRBV18; DNA: TGTGCCAGCTCACCAATAAGGGCAGGGTATCAGCCCCAGCATTTT; CDR3: CASSPIRAGYQPQHF
size: -; J: TRBJ2-4; D: -; V: TRBV19; DNA: TGTGCCAGTAGTCAGGGTGGGTTTCCCAAAAACATTCAGTACTTC; CDR3: CASSQGGFPKNIQYF
size: -; J: TRBJ1-4; D: -; V: TRBV11-2; DNA: TGTGCCAGCAGCTTGAAAAAAGCGGTAGGGACTAATGAAAAACTGTTTTTT; CDR3: CASSLKKAVGTNEKLFF
size: -; J: TRBJ1-3; D: -; V: TRBV5-1; DNA: TGCGCCAGCAGCTCTCCCTCTGGAAACACCATATATTTT; CDR3: CASSSPSGNTIYF
size: -; J: TRBJ2-3; D: -; V: TRBV2; DNA: TGTGCCAGCAAGGGGTTGGCCACAGATACGCAGTATTTT; CDR3: CASKGLATDTQYF
size: -; J: TRBJ1-3; D: -; V: TRBV9; DNA: TGTGCCAGCAGCGTAGGGCAAGCAGGCTCTGGAAACACCATATATTTT; CDR3: CASSVGQAGSGNTIYF
size: once; J: TRBJ2-7; D: TRBD1; V: TRBV7-9; DNA: TGTGCCAGCAGCTTCGGGACAGCCCTCTACGAGCAGTACTTC; CDR3: CASSFGTALYEQYF
size: -; J: TRBJ2-2; D: TRBD2; V: TRBV7-2; DNA: TGTGCCAGCAGCTCCAGCGGGGGCGCGAACACCGGGGAGCTGTTTTTT; CDR3: CASSSSGGANTGELFF
size: few; J: TRBJ2-3; D: TRBD2; V: TRBV7-2; DNA: TGTGCCAGCAGCTTAGTAGCGGGGGAGGGCACAGATACGCAGTATTTT; CDR3: CASSLVAGEGTDTQYF
size: -; J: TRBJ2-2; D: TRBD1; V: TRBV4-2; DNA: TGTGCCAGCAGCCAAGCCCAGGGACAGACGTCCGGCGGGGAGCTGTTTTTT; CDR3: CASSQAQGQTSGGELFF
size: -; J: TRBJ2-2; D: TRBD1; V: TRBV5-1; DNA: TGCGCCAGCAGCTTTGATGGGCAGGGGGTAACCGGGGAGCTGTTTTTT; CDR3: CASSFDGQGVTGELFF
size: -; J: TRBJ2-1; D: TRBD1; V: TRBV2; DNA: TGTGCCAGCAGTGCCTCCAGGGGGCCAAATGAGCAGTTCTTC; CDR3: CASSASRGPNEQFF
size: -; J: TRBJ1-1; D: -; V: TRBV9; DNA: TGTGCCAGCATTTGGCTTGTACAGCCCACTGAAGCTTTCTTT; CDR3: CASIWLVQPTEAFF
size: -; J: TRBJ2-3; D: -; V: TRBV19; DNA: TGTGCCAGTAGTATGTGGGAGGACTTCACAGATACGCAGTATTTT; CDR3: CASSMWEDFTDTQYF
size: once; J: TRBJ1-5; D: TRBD1; V: TRBV6-6; DNA: TGTGCCAGCAGTATCGGACAGGGAACGACGCAGCCCCAGCATTTT; CDR3: CASSIGQGTTQPQHF
size: -; J: TRBJ1-1; D: TRBD1; V: TRBV27; DNA: TGTGCCAGCAGTAGCGGACAGGGGGCGCCCAACACTGAAGCTTTCTTT; CDR3: CASSSGQGAPNTEAFF
size: -; J: TRBJ2-7; D: -; V: TRBV11-2; DNA: TGTGCCAGCAGCTTAACGGCGGGGCCTAAAGAACACGAGCAGTACTTC; CDR3: CASSLTAGPKEHEQYF
size: few; J: TRBJ2-7; D: TRBD1; V: TRBV4-3; DNA: TGCGCCAGCAGCCAAGAGACAGGGGGAGTTGACGAGCAGTACTTC; CDR3: CASSQETGGVDEQYF
size: -; J: TRBJ1-4; D: -; V: TRBV5-4; DNA: TGTGCCAGCAGCTTGCCGGGGAGCCGTAATGAAAAACTGTTTTTT; CDR3: CASSLPGSRNEKLFF
size: -; J: TRBJ2-5; D: TRBD2; V: TRBV5-1; DNA: TGCGCCAGCAGCTTGGCCGGGGGGGGAGCTCAAGAGACCCAGTACTTC; CDR3: CASSLAGGGAQETQYF
size: -; J: TRBJ1-1; D: -; V: TRBV4-2; DNA: TGTGCCAGCAGCCAAGATTCAGGGCGGGGTGAAGCTTTCTTT; CDR3: CASSQDSGRGEAFF
size: -; J: TRBJ1-1; D: TRBD1; V: TRBV25-1; DNA: TGTGCCAGCAGTGTGGGTGCAGGGACAGTCATGAACACTGAAGCTTTCTTT; CDR3: CASSVGAGTVMNTEAFF
size: -; J: TRBJ2-3; D: TRBD2; V: TRBV7-3; DNA: TGTGCCAGCAGCTCCTTTCGGGGGGGGACAGATACGCAGTATTTT; CDR3: CASSSFRGGTDTQYF
size: -; J: TRBJ1-5; D: -; V: TRBV6-6; DNA: TGTGCCAGCAGTTACGTCGGGCAGGGAAATCAGCCCCAGCATTTT; CDR3: CASSYVGQGNQPQHF
size: -; J: TRBJ1-6; D: -; V: TRBV5-1; DNA: TGCGCCAGCAGCTTGGCCGGGATGGGTGGTAATTCACCCCTCCACTTT; CDR3: CASSLAGMGGNSPLHF
size: -; J: TRBJ1-1; D: TRBD1; V: TRBV27; DNA: TGTGCCAGCCTTGGGACAGGCTGGGCCACTGAAGCTTTCTTT; CDR3: CASLGTGWATEAFF
size: few; J: TRBJ1-2; D: -; V: TRBV7-3; DNA: TGTGCCAGCAGCGAACAGGCAACGGCTAACTATGGCTACACCTTC; CDR3: CASSEQATANYGYTF
size: -; J: TRBJ2-7; D: -; V: TRBV7-9; DNA: TGTGCCAGCAGCCCTACAGGGTACGAGCAGTACTTC; CDR3: CASSPTGYEQYF
size: -; J: TRBJ2-7; D: TRBD1; V: TRBV5-6; DNA: TGTGCCAGCAGTTCTACAGGGGTCTACGAGCAGTACTTC; CDR3: CASSSTGVYEQYF
size: -; J: TRBJ1-5; D: TRBD1; V: TRBV6-5; DNA: TGTGCCAGCAGACCGGGACAGGGCAATCAGCCCCAGCATTTT; CDR3: CASRPGQGNQPQHF
size: -; J: TRBJ2-3; D: -; V: TRBV2; DNA: TGTGCCAGCACTTGGGGGACTAGCACAGATACGCAGTATTTT; CDR3: CASTWGTSTDTQYF
size: -; J: TRBJ1-6; D: -; V: TRBV2; DNA: TGTGCCAGCAGTGAAGCCCGGCCCCTCCACTTT; CDR3: CASSEARPLHF
size: -; J: TRBJ1-6; D: -; V: TRBV5-4; DNA: TGTGCCAGCAGCTTGGACAGGAATAATTCACCCCTCCACTTT; CDR3: CASSLDRNNSPLHF
size: -; J: TRBJ1-6; D: -; V: TRBV2; DNA: TGTGCCAGCAGAGCGGGACAAGATAATTCACCCCTCCACTTT; CDR3: CASRAGQDNSPLHF